Presented here are 23 T cell receptor beta chains from one specimen sequenced in a study of blood T cell repertoires in COVID-19. Repertoires were generated with immunoSEQ multiplex PCR, while TCRdb's copy carries only in-frame clones and drops some. This sample yields 130,000 or so clones, of which 85% to 90% are seen a single time; more than 15% belongs to the top ten. The sequencing sample was made of peripheral blood. These receptors originate from a middle-aged man with active or convalescent COVID-19.

Only a few counts were recorded for this clone. The chain combines TRBV12-5 with TRBJ1-6, with D unresolved. The CDR3 loop spans 18 amino acids. Germline V gene data show CDR1 as LGHNT and CDR2 as FRNRAP. Trimming removed 0 bases at V and 2 bases at J, with 14 bases between. CDR3 nucleotides: TGTGCTAGTGGTTTGGTGGGCGTGGAGGTAACCTATAATTCACCCCTCCACTTT. Amino acid sequence: CASGLVGVEVTYNSPLHF.

This sequence joins TRBV10-1 and TRBJ2-1, with 9 bases aligning to TRBD1. The CDR3 runs to 16 residues. V dropped 3 bases and J dropped 6; count of bases not matched to a gene: 9. Germline-derived CDR1 and CDR2 are WNHNN and SYGVQD (reference sequence). The CDR3 DNA sequence: TGCGCCAGCAGTGACTACGGGACAGGGAATGGCAATGAGCAGTTCTTC. This encodes CASSDYGTGNGNEQFF.

The CDR3 loop reads CASSQQTSGTSNIQYF. CDR3 DNA: TGTGCCAGCAGCCAACAGACTAGCGGGACTTCAAACATTCAGTACTTC. This chain joins TRBV3-1 (or the pseudogene TRBV3-2) and TRBJ2-4, with 11 bases matching TRBD2. The CDR3 is 16 residues long. J lost 6 bases, V lost 2 bases, and 6 bases had no gene match. The V gene's germline CDR1 is LGHDT and CDR2 YNNKEL (reference sequence).

The CDR3 region is CASSLEGAEKLFF. The CDR3 coding sequence is TGTGCCAGCAGCTTGGAGGGGGCGGAAAAACTGTTTTTT. The chain is built from TRBV5-4 and TRBJ1-4, with TRBD1 matching over 7 bases. Germline CDR1 reads SGHNT; CDR2 reads YYREEE (reference sequence). The CDR3 totals 13 residues. Trimming at V came to 0 bases and at J to 8 bases, leaving 1 base not matched to a gene.

The V gene is TRBV5-4, the J gene TRBJ2-1, with D maybe TRBD2 (5 bases). This CDR3 contains 16 residues. Germline lookup yields CDR1 SGHNT and CDR2 YYREEE (reference sequence). The V end was cut by 0 bases, the J end by 6 bases, with 16 bases between. CDR3 sequence (DNA): TGTGCCAGCAGCTTGGGTCGGCTAGCCTCCCGCAATGAGCAGTTCTTC. Amino acid sequence: CASSLGRLASRNEQFF.

This chain joins TRBV9 and TRBJ1-4, with D unclear. Germline values: CDR1 SGDLS, CDR2 YYNGEE. This CDR3 comprises 12 residues. Trimming took off 3 bases at V and 8 bases at J, with 8 bases between the two ends. The CDR3 DNA sequence: TGTGCCAGCAGCGGCATAGAAGAAAAACTGTTTTTT. Amino acids: CASSGIEEKLFF.

The rearrangement joins TRBV19 to TRBJ1-5; 7 nucleotides agree with TRBD1. The length of the CDR3 is 14 residues. Germline CDR1 reads LNHDA; CDR2 reads SQIVND (reference sequence). V gave up 7 bases and J gave up 2 bases; unmatched junction bases: 5. CDR3 sequence: CASTSTGGNQPQHF. The CDR3 bases are TGTGCCAGTACCTCCACAGGGGGCAATCAGCCCCAGCATTTT.

The CDR3 here is CASTLRPPGLYQETQYF. The CDR3 nucleotides read TGTGCCAGCACTCTGCGGCCCCCCGGTTTGTACCAAGAGACCCAGTACTTC. This chain uses TRBV7-2 with TRBJ2-5; the D is unclear. The V end was cut by 7 bases, the J end by 0 bases, with 21 bases between. Per the germline V gene, CDR1 is SGHTA and CDR2 is FQGNSA. CDR3 length equals 17 residues.

The genes are TRBV30 and TRBJ2-3; D is possibly TRBD1 (6 bases). Trimming took 2 bases from V and 6 from J, leaving 9 bases between them. This CDR3 has 12 amino acids. Germline CDR1 is GTSNPN and CDR2 is SVGIG (reference sequence). The CDR3 reads CAWSPRGDTQYF. In DNA, the CDR3 is TGTGCCTGGAGTCCAAGGGGGGATACGCAGTATTTT.

The count of this clone is one. This rearrangement joins TRBV14 to TRBJ2-7, with a possible D match to TRBD2 (7 bases). Germline V lookup: CDR1 SGHDN, CDR2 FVKESK. Trimming removed 1 base from V and 6 bases from J, with 19 bases in between. This CDR3 contains 16 residues. CDR3 nucleotides: TGTGCCAGCAGCCAAGCAGGTCGGGGGGCGTCGGTCGAGCAGTACTTC. This encodes CASSQAGRGASVEQYF. The full variable domain, its missing parts supplied by reference TRBV14 and TRBJ2-7, is EAGVTQFPSHSVIEKGQTVTLRCDPISGHDNLYWYRRVMGKEIKFLLHFVKESKQDESGMPNNRFLAERTGGTYSTLKVQPAELEDSGVYFCASSQAGRGASVEQYFGPGTRLTVT.

The V call is TRBV10-3, the J call TRBJ2-7; D is possibly TRBD2 (5 bases). The CDR3 totals 12 residues. V was shortened by 6 bases and J by 5 bases, with 11 bases between the two germline ends. The germline CDR1 and CDR2 sequences are ENHRY and SYGVKD. The DNA of the CDR3 is TGTGCCATCAGGGGGTTCGGGGACGAGCAGTACTTC. It yields the protein CAIRGFGDEQYF.

The rearrangement joins TRBV11-3 to TRBJ2-3; D is perhaps TRBD1 (7 bases). Germline V gene data show CDR1 as SGHNT and CDR2 as YENEEA. The CDR3 is 13 residues long. V lost 4 bases and J lost 8, with 13 bases in between. DNA of the CDR3: TGTGCCAGCAGCTCCAACAGGGGAGGTACGCAGTATTTT. This gives the protein CASSSNRGGTQYF.

V and J are TRBV10-3 and TRBJ1-2; 7 nucleotides match TRBD1. Germline CDR1 ENHRY, CDR2 SYGVKD. This CDR3 has 14 amino acids. V gave up 6 bases and J gave up 0 bases; unmatched junction bases: 4. This chain's CDR3 is CAIRRDSSNYGYTF. In nucleotides, the CDR3 is TGTGCCATCAGGAGGGACAGCTCTAACTATGGCTACACCTTC.

This chain links TRBV28 with TRBJ1-5; 9 nucleotides align to TRBD1. There are 18 residues in the CDR3. Germline CDR1 is MDHEN and CDR2 is SYDVKM. J lost 1 base, V lost 4 bases, and 11 bases had no gene match. The chain's CDR3 is CASSSIWLGQGSNQPQHF. The CDR3 DNA reads TGTGCCAGCAGTTCCATATGGTTGGGACAGGGCAGCAATCAGCCCCAGCATTTT.

This chain uses TRBV5-1 with TRBJ2-1, with D possibly being TRBD2 (6 bases). In germline, CDR1 is SGHRS, CDR2 YFSETQ. CDR3 length equals 17 residues. Trimming took 7 bases from V and 2 from J, leaving 22 bases between them. This CDR3 reads CASGRTSIPTTYNEQFF. CDR3 DNA sequence: TGCGCCAGCGGGAGGACAAGTATTCCCACGACCTACAATGAGCAGTTCTTC.

The chain combines TRBV12-5 with TRBJ1-4; 10 bases fit TRBD1. Trimming cost V 5 bases and J 6 bases; bases outside gene matches: 6. This CDR3 region has 15 residues. Germline assignment: CDR1 LGHNT and CDR2 FRNRAP. The CDR3: CASGTGQGGDEKLFF. CDR3 DNA sequence: TGTGCTAGTGGTACAGGACAGGGGGGTGATGAAAAACTGTTTTTT. Full variable domain (missing parts from reference TRBV12-5 and TRBJ1-4): DARVTQTPRHKVTEMGQEVTMRCQPILGHNTVFWYRQTMMQGLELLAYFRNRAPLDDSGMPKDRFSAEMPDATLATLKIQPSEPRDSAVYFCASGTGQGGDEKLFFGSGTQLSVL.

The chain links TRBV19 to TRBJ1-1; 8 bases fit TRBD1. Germline V lookup: CDR1 LNHDA, CDR2 SQIVND (reference sequence). V lost 5 bases and J lost 5; bases outside the gene matches: 10. The CDR3 sequence is 15 residues long. The CDR3 DNA reads TGTGCCAGTAGTGGGACCAGGGGGCGAGGGACTGAAGCTTTCTTT. This gives the protein CASSGTRGRGTEAFF.

This clone was picked up a small number of times. This chain joins TRBV14 and TRBJ2-4; 11 positions match TRBD1. This CDR3 is built from 21 residues. Germline V gene data show CDR1 as SGHDN and CDR2 as FVKESK. The V and J ends lost 3 bases and 2 bases, in that order; junction bases with no gene match: 18. The CDR3 loop reads CASSHHQDRGPPNLTKNIQYF. The CDR3 DNA is TGTGCCAGCAGCCACCACCAGGACAGGGGGCCACCGAATTTAACCAAAAACATTCAGTACTTC.

This clone was seen a single time. Additional DNA sequences in this sample encode the identical CDR3. The V call is TRBV9, the J call TRBJ1-2, with TRBD1 identical over 8 bases. The CDR3 is 14 amino acids. Trimming at V came to 2 bases and at J to 5 bases, leaving 5 bases not matched to a gene. Germline V gene data show CDR1 as SGDLS and CDR2 as YYNGEE. The CDR3 is CASSVGTGGYGYTF. The CDR3 region has the DNA TGTGCCAGCAGCGTTGGGACAGGAGGATATGGCTACACCTTC.

The chain has TRBV5-1 and TRBJ2-1; D may be TRBD1 (6 bases). This CDR3 contains 17 residues. Germline V gene data show CDR1 as SGHRS and CDR2 as YFSETQ. Trimming took off 6 bases at V and 2 bases at J, with 21 bases between the two ends. CDR3 loop: CASTKGQQGSPYNEQFF. The CDR3, as DNA: TGCGCCAGCACAAAAGGGCAACAGGGATCCCCCTACAATGAGCAGTTCTTC.

The genes are TRBV7-8 and TRBJ1-5, with 7 bases lining up with TRBD1. Trimming took 5 bases from V and 7 from J; bases not matched to a gene: 8. Germline lookup yields CDR1 SGHVS and CDR2 FQNEAQ. The CDR3 is made up of 14 amino acids. This CDR3 reads CASSHTGVRQPQHF. CDR3 coding DNA: TGTGCCAGCAGCCACACAGGGGTTAGGCAGCCCCAGCATTTT.

This chain uses TRBV5-1 with TRBJ2-6; D is perhaps TRBD1 (6 bases). V dropped 4 bases and J dropped 0 bases, with 8 bases sitting between them. The germline V gene has CDR1 SGHRS and CDR2 YFSETQ. This CDR3 is built from 15 residues. The CDR3 coding sequence is TGCGCCAGCAGCAAGACAGGCTCTGGGGCCAACGTCCTGACTTTC. It encodes CASSKTGSGANVLTF.

This chain uses TRBV3-1 (or the pseudogene TRBV3-2) with TRBJ2-2; TRBD1 aligns across 7 bases. In germline, CDR1 is LGHDT, CDR2 YNNKEL (reference sequence). The V segment lost 4 bases and the J segment 7 bases; nucleotides outside the gene matches: 12. The CDR3 covers 16 residues. CDR3 protein: CASSLRRGGAVGELFF. CDR3 bases: TGTGCCAGCAGCCTTCGTCGAGGGGGCGCGGTCGGGGAGCTGTTTTTT.